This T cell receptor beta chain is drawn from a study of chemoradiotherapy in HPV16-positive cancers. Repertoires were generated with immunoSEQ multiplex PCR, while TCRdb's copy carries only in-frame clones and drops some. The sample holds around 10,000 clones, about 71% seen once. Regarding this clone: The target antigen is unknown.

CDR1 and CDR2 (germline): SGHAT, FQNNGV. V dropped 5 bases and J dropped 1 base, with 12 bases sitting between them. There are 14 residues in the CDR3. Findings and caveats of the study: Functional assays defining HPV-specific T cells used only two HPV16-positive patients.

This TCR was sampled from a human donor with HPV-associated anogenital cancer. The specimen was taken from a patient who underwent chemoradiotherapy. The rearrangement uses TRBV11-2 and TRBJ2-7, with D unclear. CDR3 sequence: CASSRGVGSYEQYF. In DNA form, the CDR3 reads TGTGCCAGCAGCCGTGGGGTCGGATCCTACGAGCAGTACTTC.